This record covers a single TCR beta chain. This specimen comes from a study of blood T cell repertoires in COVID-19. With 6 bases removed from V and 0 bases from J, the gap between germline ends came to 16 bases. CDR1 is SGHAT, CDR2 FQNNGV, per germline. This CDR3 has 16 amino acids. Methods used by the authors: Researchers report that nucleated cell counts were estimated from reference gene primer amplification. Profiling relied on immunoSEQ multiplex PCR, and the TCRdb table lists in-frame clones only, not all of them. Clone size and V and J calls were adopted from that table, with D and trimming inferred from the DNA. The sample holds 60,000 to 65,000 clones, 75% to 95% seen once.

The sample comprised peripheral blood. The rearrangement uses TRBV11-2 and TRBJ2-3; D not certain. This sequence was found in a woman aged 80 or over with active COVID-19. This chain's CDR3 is CASSITAGSSTDTQYF. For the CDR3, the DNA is TGTGCCAGCAGTATCACGGCAGGATCTAGCACAGATACGCAGTATTTT.